These T cell receptor beta chains were read from a single sample in a study of T cell responses to AZD1222 COVID-19 vaccine. TCRdb's copy holds only in-frame clones and misses some; the assay was immunoSEQ multiplex PCR. The sample has roughly 270,000 clones, about 94% seen once. The sample was peripheral blood, taken 28 days after the second AZD1222 dose. Receptors originate from an adult who received the AZD1222 COVID-19 vaccine. Each CDR3 is given with its conserved first and last residue. The D gene is left open where the match is weak. Size is stated for part of the rows, as once, few or many counts, or as a class when the clone is expanded.

D,size,J,V,DNA,CDR3
-,-,TRBJ2-7,TRBV12-3/TRBV12-4,TGTGCCAGCAGCCCTGGTGGAGAGCAGTACTTC,CASSPGGEQYF
-,-,TRBJ1-4,TRBV28,TGTGCCAGCAGTACGCAACGGGGGGGACTGTTTTTT,CASSTQRGGLFF
-,once,TRBJ2-1,TRBV7-7,TGTGCTATTCGAGGCTTGGGTTCCAATGAGCAGTTCTTC,CAIRGLGSNEQFF
-,-,TRBJ1-4,TRBV25-1,TGTGCCAGCAGTCCAACCAGGGTTGGGAGGGAAAAACTGTTTTTT,CASSPTRVGREKLFF
-,-,TRBJ2-2,TRBV27,TGTGCCAGCAGCCTTTGGGCATCCGGGGAGCTGTTTTTT,CASSLWASGELFF
-,-,TRBJ1-2,TRBV28,TGTGCCAGCAGTTTACTTCGTCTCCAGGGGACGATTGGCTACACCTTC,CASSLLRLQGTIGYTF
-,-,TRBJ1-1,TRBV27,TGTGCCAGCAGGGGGCTTGGGGGCACTGAAGCTTTCTTT,CASRGLGGTEAFF
TRBD1,-,TRBJ2-7,TRBV9,TGTGCCAGCAGCCCCGGGACAGGGGACACCTACGAGCAGTACTTC,CASSPGTGDTYEQYF
TRBD1,-,TRBJ2-7,TRBV10-3,TGTGCCATCAGTGAGCCCCGGACAGGGATGGCCTACGAGCAGTACTTC,CAISEPRTGMAYEQYF
-,-,TRBJ2-5,TRBV7-3,TGTGCCAGCAGCCCCGGTGGGTACCAAGAGACCCAGTACTTC,CASSPGGYQETQYF
-,-,TRBJ1-1,TRBV27,TGTGCCAGCAGCCGAAGACAGAACACTGAAGCTTTCTTT,CASSRRQNTEAFF
-,once,TRBJ1-4,TRBV27,TGTGCCAGCAGTTTAAGGAGGGCGGATGAAAAACTGTTTTTT,CASSLRRADEKLFF
TRBD1,-,TRBJ1-2,TRBV2,TGTGCCATCCGAACCGGGACAGGGACTAACTATGGCTACACCTTC,CAIRTGTGTNYGYTF
TRBD2,-,TRBJ2-3,TRBV5-1,TGCGCCAGCAGTCGGGGAGGGACGCCAGATACGCAGTATTTT,CASSRGGTPDTQYF
-,-,TRBJ2-1,TRBV4-2,TGTGCCAGCAGCCAAGATGCCAGGGATGAGCAGTTCTTC,CASSQDARDEQFF
TRBD2,-,TRBJ2-7,TRBV11-1,TGTGCCAGCAGCCCAGGACTAGCCGAACCCTACGAGCAGTACTTC,CASSPGLAEPYEQYF
-,-,TRBJ2-7,TRBV3-1/TRBV3-2,TGTGCCAGCAAACCGACGGGTACCTACGAGCAGTACTTC,CASKPTGTYEQYF
-,-,TRBJ1-4,TRBV4-3,TGCGCCAGCAGCCAAGAAGAAGCGAGGCGTGGTGAAAAACTGTTTTTT,CASSQEEARRGEKLFF
TRBD1,-,TRBJ2-7,TRBV18,TGTGCCAGCTCACCACCGACAGGGTATGAGCAGTACTTC,CASSPPTGYEQYF
TRBD1,-,TRBJ1-3,TRBV25-1,TGTGCCAGCAGTGAACCTGGACAGGCGGACACCATATATTTT,CASSEPGQADTIYF
-,-,TRBJ1-5,TRBV7-2,TGTGCCAGCAGCCCCTCAGGGAGTTATCAGCCCCAGCATTTT,CASSPSGSYQPQHF
-,-,TRBJ2-7,TRBV29-1,TGCAGCGTTGTGTGGGTGTCAGACTACGAGCAGTACTTC,CSVVWVSDYEQYF
TRBD1,-,TRBJ2-7,TRBV6-6,TGTGCCAGCAGTACAATGACAGGGCTGAGTAGCGAGCAGTACTTC,CASSTMTGLSSEQYF
-,-,TRBJ2-2,TRBV5-1,TGCGCCAGCAGCTTGGGGCGGGGATCCGGGGAGCTGTTTTTT,CASSLGRGSGELFF
-,-,TRBJ2-7,TRBV28,TGTGCCAGCAGTCTTCGGGACGAGCAGTACTTC,CASSLRDEQYF
-,once,TRBJ1-2,TRBV6-5,TGTGCCAGCCATAGGGGGGGTTGGCTCTATGGCTACACCTTC,CASHRGGWLYGYTF
TRBD1,-,TRBJ1-5,TRBV19,TGTGCCAGTAGTTCGGACAGGGATTACCAGCCCCAGCATTTT,CASSSDRDYQPQHF